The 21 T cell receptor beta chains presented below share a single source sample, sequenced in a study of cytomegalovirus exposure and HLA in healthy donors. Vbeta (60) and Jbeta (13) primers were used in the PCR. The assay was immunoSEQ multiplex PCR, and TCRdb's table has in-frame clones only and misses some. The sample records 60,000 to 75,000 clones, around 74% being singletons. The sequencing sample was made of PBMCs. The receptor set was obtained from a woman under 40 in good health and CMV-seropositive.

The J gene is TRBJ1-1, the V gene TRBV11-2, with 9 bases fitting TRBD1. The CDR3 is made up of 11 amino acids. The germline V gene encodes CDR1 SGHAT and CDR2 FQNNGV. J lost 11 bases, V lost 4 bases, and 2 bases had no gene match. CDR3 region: CASSSQGAAFF. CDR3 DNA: TGTGCCAGCAGCTCACAGGGGGCGGCTTTCTTT.

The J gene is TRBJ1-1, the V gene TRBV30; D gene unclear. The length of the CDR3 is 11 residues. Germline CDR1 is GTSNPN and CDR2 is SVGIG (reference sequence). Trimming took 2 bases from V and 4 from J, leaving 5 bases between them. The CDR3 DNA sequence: TGTGCCTGGAGTAATCGCACTGAAGCTTTCTTT. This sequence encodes CAWSNRTEAFF.

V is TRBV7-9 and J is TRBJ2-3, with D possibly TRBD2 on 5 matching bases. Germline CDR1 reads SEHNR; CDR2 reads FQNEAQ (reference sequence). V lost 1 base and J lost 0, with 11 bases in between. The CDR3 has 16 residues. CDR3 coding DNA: TGTGCCAGCAGCTTAGGTCCAGCGGTAAGCACAGATACGCAGTATTTT. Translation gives CASSLGPAVSTDTQYF.

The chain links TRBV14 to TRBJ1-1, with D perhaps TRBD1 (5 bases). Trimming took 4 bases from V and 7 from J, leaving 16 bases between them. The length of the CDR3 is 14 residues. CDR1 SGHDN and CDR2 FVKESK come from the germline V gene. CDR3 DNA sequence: TGTGCCAGCAGCCTTAGGGACTACCGCTTTGAAGCTTTCTTT. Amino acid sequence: CASSLRDYRFEAFF.

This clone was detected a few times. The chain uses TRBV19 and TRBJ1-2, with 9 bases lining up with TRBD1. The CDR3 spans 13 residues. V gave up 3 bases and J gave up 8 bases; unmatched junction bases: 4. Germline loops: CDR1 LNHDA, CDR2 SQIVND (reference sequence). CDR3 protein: CASSMRTGEGYTF. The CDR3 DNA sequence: TGTGCCAGTAGTATGAGGACAGGGGAGGGCTACACCTTC.

The CDR3 spells CSGTENTGELFF. DNA of the CDR3: TGCAGCGGTACAGAGAACACCGGGGAGCTGTTTTTT. The V gene is TRBV29-1, the J gene TRBJ2-2; D is undetermined. The ends were cut back, 7 bases at V and 1 base at J, with 7 bases in the middle. This CDR3 comprises 12 residues. Germline CDR1 is SQVTM and CDR2 is ANQGSEA.

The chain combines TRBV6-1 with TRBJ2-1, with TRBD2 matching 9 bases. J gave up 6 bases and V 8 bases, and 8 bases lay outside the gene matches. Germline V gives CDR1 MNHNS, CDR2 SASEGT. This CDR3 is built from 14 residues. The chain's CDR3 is CASWREGLSNEQFF. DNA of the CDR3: TGTGCCAGCTGGCGGGAGGGCCTTAGCAATGAGCAGTTCTTC.

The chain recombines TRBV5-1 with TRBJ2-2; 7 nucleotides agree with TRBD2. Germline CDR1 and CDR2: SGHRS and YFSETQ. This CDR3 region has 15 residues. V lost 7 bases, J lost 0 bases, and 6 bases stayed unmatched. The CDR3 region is CASESGTPNTGELFF. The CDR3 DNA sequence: TGCGCCAGCGAGAGCGGGACCCCGAACACCGGGGAGCTGTTTTTT.

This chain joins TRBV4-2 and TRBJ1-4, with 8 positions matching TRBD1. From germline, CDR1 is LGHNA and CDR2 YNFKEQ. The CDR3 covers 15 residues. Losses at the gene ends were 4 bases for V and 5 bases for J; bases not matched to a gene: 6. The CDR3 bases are TGTGCCAGCAGCCCACCCGACAGGGGAAATGAAAAACTGTTTTTT. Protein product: CASSPPDRGNEKLFF.

CDR3 bases: TGTGCCAGCTCGAGGATCGCCCAGCCCCAGCATTTT. Translating gives CASSRIAQPQHF. The V call is TRBV19, the J call TRBJ1-5; D is uncertain. The V gene lost 9 bases and the J gene lost 7 bases, with 13 bases spanning the gap. The CDR3 loop spans 12 amino acids. Germline V gene lookup returns CDR1 LNHDA and CDR2 SQIVND (reference sequence).

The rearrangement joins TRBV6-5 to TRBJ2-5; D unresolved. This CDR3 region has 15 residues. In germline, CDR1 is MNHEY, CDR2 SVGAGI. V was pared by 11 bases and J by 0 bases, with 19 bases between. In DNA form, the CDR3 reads TGTGCCGCCACTCCAAGCGCCATGCACCAAGAGACCCAGTACTTC. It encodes CAATPSAMHQETQYF.

CDR3: CASSLGRGRARGEQFF. The CDR3 nucleotides are TGCGCCAGCAGCTTGGGACGAGGGAGGGCCCGGGGTGAGCAGTTCTTC. The chain couples TRBV5-1 to TRBJ2-1, with 7 bases lining up with TRBD2. There are 16 residues in the CDR3. The trim removed 0 bases at V and 9 bases at J, leaving 12 bases unmatched. Germline V CDR1 and CDR2: SGHRS, YFSETQ.

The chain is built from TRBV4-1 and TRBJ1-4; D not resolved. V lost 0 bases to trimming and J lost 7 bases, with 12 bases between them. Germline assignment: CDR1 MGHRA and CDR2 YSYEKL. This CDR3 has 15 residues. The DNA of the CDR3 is TGCGCCAGCAGCCAAGATAAAAGAGTACCTGAAAAACTGTTTTTT. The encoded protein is CASSQDKRVPEKLFF.

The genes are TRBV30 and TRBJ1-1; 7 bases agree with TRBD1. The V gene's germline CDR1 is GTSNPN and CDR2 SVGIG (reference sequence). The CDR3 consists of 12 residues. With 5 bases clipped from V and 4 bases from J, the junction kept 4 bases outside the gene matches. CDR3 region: CAWDTGVTEAFF. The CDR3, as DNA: TGTGCCTGGGATACAGGGGTCACTGAAGCTTTCTTT. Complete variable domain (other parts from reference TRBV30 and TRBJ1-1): SQTIHQWPATLVQPVGSPLSLECTVEGTSNPNLYWYRQAAGRGLQLLFYSVGIGQISSEVPQNLSASRPQDRQFILSSKKLLLSDSGFYLCAWDTGVTEAFFGQGTRLTVV.

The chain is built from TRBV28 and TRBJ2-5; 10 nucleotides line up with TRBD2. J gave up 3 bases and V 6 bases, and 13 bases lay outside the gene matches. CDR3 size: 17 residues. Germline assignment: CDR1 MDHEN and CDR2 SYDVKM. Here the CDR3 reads CASRTRGASGREETQYF. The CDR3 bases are TGTGCCAGCAGAACCCGGGGAGCTAGCGGGAGAGAAGAGACCCAGTACTTC. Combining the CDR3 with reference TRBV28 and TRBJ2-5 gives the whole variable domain DVKVTQSSRYLVKRTGEKVFLECVQDMDHENMFWYRQDPGLGLRLIYFSYDVKMKEKGDIPEGYSVSREKKERFSLILESASTNQTSMYLCASRTRGASGREETQYFGPGTRLLVL.

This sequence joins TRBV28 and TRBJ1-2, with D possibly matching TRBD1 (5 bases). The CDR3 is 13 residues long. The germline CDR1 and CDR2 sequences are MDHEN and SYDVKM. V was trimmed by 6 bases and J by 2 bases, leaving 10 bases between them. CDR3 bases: TGTGCCAGCAGGAGGCCAGGGAACTATGGCTACACCTTC. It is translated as CASRRPGNYGYTF.

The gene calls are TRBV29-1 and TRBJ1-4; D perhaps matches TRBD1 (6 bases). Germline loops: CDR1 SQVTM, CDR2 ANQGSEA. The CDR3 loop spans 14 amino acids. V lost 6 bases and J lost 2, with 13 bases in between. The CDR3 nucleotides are TGCAGCGTGACAGGCCTAGGTACTAATGAAAAACTGTTTTTT. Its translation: CSVTGLGTNEKLFF.

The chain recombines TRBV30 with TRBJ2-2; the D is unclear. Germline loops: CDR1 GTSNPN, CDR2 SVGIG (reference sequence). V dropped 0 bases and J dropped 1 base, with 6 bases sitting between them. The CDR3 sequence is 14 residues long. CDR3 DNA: TGTGCCTGGAGTGTACTTCAGAACACCGGGGAGCTGTTTTTT. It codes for CAWSVLQNTGELFF.

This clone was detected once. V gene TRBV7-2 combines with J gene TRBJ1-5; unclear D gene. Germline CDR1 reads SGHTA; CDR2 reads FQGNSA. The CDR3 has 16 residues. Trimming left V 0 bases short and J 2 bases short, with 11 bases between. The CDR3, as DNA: TGTGCCAGCAGCTTAGCTGAGGGCGGGCGCAATCAGCCCCAGCATTTT. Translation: CASSLAEGGRNQPQHF.

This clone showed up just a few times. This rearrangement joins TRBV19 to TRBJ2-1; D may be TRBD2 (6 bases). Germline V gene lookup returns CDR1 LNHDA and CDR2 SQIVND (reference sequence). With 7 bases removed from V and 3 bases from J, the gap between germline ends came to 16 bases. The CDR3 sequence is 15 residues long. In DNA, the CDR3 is TGTGCCAGTAAGGCAGTGACCGGGGGCTACAATGAGCAGTTCTTC. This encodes CASKAVTGGYNEQFF.

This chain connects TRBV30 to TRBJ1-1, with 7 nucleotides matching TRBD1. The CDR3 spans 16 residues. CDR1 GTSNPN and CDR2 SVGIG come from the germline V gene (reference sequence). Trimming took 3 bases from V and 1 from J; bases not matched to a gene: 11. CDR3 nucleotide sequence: TGTGCCTGGAGGGTATATTGGACAGGTCGGAACACTGAAGCTTTCTTT. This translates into CAWRVYWTGRNTEAFF.